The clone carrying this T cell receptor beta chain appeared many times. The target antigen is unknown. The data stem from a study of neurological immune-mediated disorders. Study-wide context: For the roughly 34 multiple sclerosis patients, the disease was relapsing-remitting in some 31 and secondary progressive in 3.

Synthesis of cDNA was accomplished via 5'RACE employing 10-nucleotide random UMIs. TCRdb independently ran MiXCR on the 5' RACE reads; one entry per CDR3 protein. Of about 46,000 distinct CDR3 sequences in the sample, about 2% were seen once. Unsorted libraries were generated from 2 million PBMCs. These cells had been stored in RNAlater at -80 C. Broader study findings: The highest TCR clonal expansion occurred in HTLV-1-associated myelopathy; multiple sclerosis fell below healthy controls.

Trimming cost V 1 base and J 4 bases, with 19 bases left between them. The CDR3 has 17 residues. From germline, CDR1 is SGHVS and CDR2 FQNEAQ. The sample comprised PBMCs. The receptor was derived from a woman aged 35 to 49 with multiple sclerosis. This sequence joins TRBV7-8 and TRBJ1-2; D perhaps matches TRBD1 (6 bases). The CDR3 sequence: CASSLVGRGRNSYGYTF. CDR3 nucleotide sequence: TGTGCCAGCAGCTTAGTGGGTCGGGGGCGCAACTCCTATGGCTACACCTTC.